This T cell receptor beta chain was captured by sequencing in a study of early T cells in non-severe SARS-CoV-2 infection. The TCR library protocol was used to attach unique molecular identifiers. These identifiers were attached to individual cDNA molecules. From the 5' RACE reads, TCRdb called clonotypes with MiXCR, one entry per CDR3 protein. The sample carries approximately 42,000 distinct CDR3 sequences, 6% to 6.5% recorded once. There are a few counts of this clonotype. The CDR3 sequence is 15 residues long. Trimming at V came to 3 bases and at J to 7 bases, leaving 5 bases not matched to a gene.

The chain uses TRBV12-3 or TRBV12-4 and TRBJ1-6, with TRBD1 identical over 8 bases. The sequenced sample consisted of whole blood. The sequence came from an adult who was a healthcare worker with PCR-confirmed SARS-CoV-2 infection or an uninfected control (not recorded which). The CDR3 DNA follows: TGTGCCAGCAGTTTTGCAGGGGGCGGGAATTCACCCCTCCACTTT. Translation: CASSFAGGGNSPLHF.